The rows below give T cell receptor beta chains drawn from one sample of a study of blood T cell repertoires in COVID-19. The method was immunoSEQ multiplex PCR; TCRdb's version includes in-frame clones alone and lacks a portion of them. In the table there are 200,000 to 250,000 clones, about 87% of which are singletons. The source material was PBMCs or T cells enriched from blood (not recorded which). The receptor source for this set is a woman in her 30s who had recovered from COVID-19. Both conserved end residues are part of each CDR3. A D gene is named only where the DNA matches it firmly. Size values are once, few and many counts, or a class for expanded clones, and some rows have none.

.,15,TRBV3-1/TRBV3-2,TRBD2,TRBJ2-1,TGTGCCAGCAGCCAAGAGGCGGGGGAGGGGCATGAGCAGTTCTTC,CASSQEAGEGHEQFF
.,16,TRBV6-5,TRBD1,TRBJ1-2,TGTGCCAGCAGTTACAGGGTGGCGGGACAGCGGTATGGCTACACCTTC,CASSYRVAGQRYGYTF
.,13,TRBV6-5,.,TRBJ2-3,TGTGCCAGCAGAGACAGGACCGTAGATACGCAGTATTTT,CASRDRTVDTQYF
.,16,TRBV5-5,TRBD2,TRBJ2-5,TGTGCCAGCAGCTTGACTAGCGGGGGATGGCAAGAGACCCAGTACTTC,CASSLTSGGWQETQYF
.,14,TRBV6-2/TRBV6-3,.,TRBJ2-7,TGTGCCAGCAGTTATGGGGGCACACTTTACGAGCAGTACTTC,CASSYGGTLYEQYF
.,17,TRBV4-1,TRBD1,TRBJ1-5,TGCGCCAGCAGCCTAAAACCCGGACAGGGGGGCAATCAGCCCCAGCATTTT,CASSLKPGQGGNQPQHF
once,14,TRBV9,TRBD2,TRBJ2-5,TGTGCCAGCAGCGTAGCGGGGGGGCAAGAGACCCAGTACTTC,CASSVAGGQETQYF
.,15,TRBV10-3,.,TRBJ1-1,TGTGCCATCAGTGTCTCAGGGGTAAGGAACACTGAAGCTTTCTTT,CAISVSGVRNTEAFF
once,14,TRBV2,.,TRBJ2-1,TGTGCCAGCAGCACAGGGGAGGCCTACAATGAGCAGTTCTTC,CASSTGEAYNEQFF
.,15,TRBV11-2,TRBD1,TRBJ2-2,TGTGCCAGCAGCCCACGGGACAGGGATTTCGGGGAGCTGTTTTTT,CASSPRDRDFGELFF
.,13,TRBV29-1,.,TRBJ2-1,TGCAGCGGGCGGGACGTAATCTACAATGAGCAGTTCTTC,CSGRDVIYNEQFF
.,14,TRBV5-1,TRBD1,TRBJ1-1,TGCGCCAGCAGCTTGGGAGGGGGCGTCACTGAAGCTTTCTTT,CASSLGGGVTEAFF
.,16,TRBV6-5,.,TRBJ1-1,TGTGCCAGCAGTTACTCGCATAACAGTCTGAACACTGAAGCTTTCTTT,CASSYSHNSLNTEAFF
.,16,TRBV7-9,TRBD2,TRBJ2-3,TGTGCCAGCAGCTCTGTGGGGGGGGACCCCTGGGGTACGCAGTATTTT,CASSSVGGDPWGTQYF
.,15,TRBV9,TRBD2,TRBJ2-1,TGTGCCAGCAGCGGACTAGCGGGGGGCTACAATGAGCAGTTCTTC,CASSGLAGGYNEQFF
few,18,TRBV6-6,TRBD2,TRBJ2-3,TGTGCCAGCAGTCACCTAGGCGGGGGGGCGAATAACGCAGATACGCAGTATTTT,CASSHLGGGANNADTQYF
.,13,TRBV6-5,.,TRBJ1-1,TGTGCCAGCAGTAGACAGGCTAACACTGAAGCTTTCTTT,CASSRQANTEAFF
once,13,TRBV13,TRBD1,TRBJ2-5,TGTGCCAGCAGCCCACAGGGGCGGGAGACCCAGTACTTC,CASSPQGRETQYF
.,16,TRBV4-3,.,TRBJ1-1,TGCGCCAGCAGCCAAGATAGGGGCAGGATGAACACTGAAGCTTTCTTT,CASSQDRGRMNTEAFF
.,15,TRBV9,TRBD1,TRBJ1-2,TGTGCCAGCAGCGTAGCTGCCGAGGGGGCCGATGGCTACACCTTC,CASSVAAEGADGYTF
.,11,TRBV29-1,.,TRBJ2-1,TGCAGCGTTGATCTAGGGGTTGAGCAGTTCTTC,CSVDLGVEQFF
.,14,TRBV11-2,TRBD1,TRBJ1-4,TGTGCCAGCGCACAGGGGGGCTTTAATGAAAAACTGTTTTTT,CASAQGGFNEKLFF
.,15,TRBV5-6,.,TRBJ1-4,TGTGCCAGCAGCTTCCAGGGGCAGACTAATGAAAAACTGTTTTTT,CASSFQGQTNEKLFF
.,15,TRBV29-1,TRBD1,TRBJ1-1,TGCAGCGTTGATACCCCCGGACAGGGAAACACTGAAGCTTTCTTT,CSVDTPGQGNTEAFF
.,15,TRBV19,.,TRBJ2-1,TGTGCCAGTAGTATAGAAGGGGGACCTTACAATGAGCAGTTCTTC,CASSIEGGPYNEQFF
once,15,TRBV5-4,TRBD1,TRBJ2-3,TGTGCCAGCAGCCCTGAGGGGGCGAGCACAGATACGCAGTATTTT,CASSPEGASTDTQYF
.,12,TRBV5-5,.,TRBJ2-2,TGTGCCAGCAGCCCAGTCCCCGGGGAGCTGTTTTTT,CASSPVPGELFF
few,15,TRBV3-1/TRBV3-2,TRBD1,TRBJ2-7,TGTGCCAGCAGACCCCCGGGACAGGGGGTTTACGAGCAGTACTTC,CASRPPGQGVYEQYF
once,15,TRBV25-1,.,TRBJ2-5,TGTGCCAGCAGTGAACTCAGGGGCGAGGGGGAGACCCAGTACTTC,CASSELRGEGETQYF